This entry lists 29 T cell receptor beta chains sequenced from one sample in a study of blood T cell repertoires in COVID-19. Clones were read by immunoSEQ multiplex PCR, and TCRdb kept only the in-frame ones, dropping some. This sample carries 250,000 to 400,000 clones, more than 90% of them seen once, and the ten largest clones take approximately 2.5%. What was sequenced was PBMCs or T cells enriched from blood (not recorded which). These receptors all stem from a man aged 60 to 69 who had recovered from COVID-19.

The chain recombines TRBV4-1 with TRBJ2-2; D perhaps matches TRBD2 (6 bases). This CDR3 has 18 amino acids. The V end was cut by 4 bases, the J end by 0 bases, with 18 bases between. Germline V lookup: CDR1 MGHRA, CDR2 YSYEKL. CDR3 amino acids: CASSRYFSGITNTGELFF. The CDR3 DNA reads TGCGCCAGCAGCCGATACTTTAGCGGTATTACGAACACCGGGGAGCTGTTTTTT.

This chain uses TRBV5-1 with TRBJ1-1; TRBD1 matches 11 bases. CDR3 size: 15 residues. CDR1 and CDR2 (germline): SGHRS, YFSETQ. V lost 3 bases, J lost 5 bases, and 6 bases stayed unmatched. This chain's CDR3 is CASSWTGGAYTEAFF. CDR3 sequence (DNA): TGCGCCAGCAGCTGGACAGGGGGCGCTTATACTGAAGCTTTCTTT. The whole variable domain, remainder taken from reference TRBV5-1 and TRBJ1-1, is KAGVTQTPRYLIKTRGQQVTLSCSPISGHRSVSWYQQTPGQGLQFLFEYFSETQRNKGNFPGRFSGRQFSNSRSEMNVSTLELGDSALYLCASSWTGGAYTEAFFGQGTRLTVV.

The rearrangement uses TRBV19 and TRBJ1-5; D uncertain. This CDR3 comprises 16 residues. In germline, CDR1 is LNHDA, CDR2 SQIVND (reference sequence). Between the trimmed V and J ends, which lost 5 bases and 1 base, there was a span of 15 bases. CDR3 nucleotides: TGTGCCAGTAGTGCCCCGGGAGATAGGAGCAATCAGCCCCAGCATTTT. Its translation is CASSAPGDRSNQPQHF.

For the CDR3, the DNA is TGTGCCACCGCGGGCGCCCAAAATGAAAAACTGTTTTTT. Protein sequence: CATAGAQNEKLFF. The chain employs TRBV6-6 and TRBJ1-4; D call uncertain. CDR1 and CDR2 (germline): MNHNY, SVGAGI (reference sequence). This CDR3 has 13 residues. V was cut by 10 bases and J by 5 bases, with 14 bases left in between.

The J gene is TRBJ1-4, the V gene TRBV5-6; no clear D gene. Germline values: CDR1 SGHDT, CDR2 YYEEEE. The CDR3 contains 13 residues. Trimming took off 3 bases at V and 6 bases at J, with 9 bases between the two ends. CDR3 region: CASSSWGDEKLFF. DNA of the CDR3: TGTGCCAGCAGCTCGTGGGGAGATGAAAAACTGTTTTTT.

J is TRBJ2-7 and V is TRBV19; the D gene is possibly TRBD1 (6 bases). Germline values: CDR1 LNHDA, CDR2 SQIVND (reference sequence). The length of the CDR3 is 13 residues. The V end was cut by 4 bases, the J end by 6 bases, with 13 bases between. The CDR3 loop is CASSSLRGAEQYF. In nucleotides, the CDR3 is TGTGCCAGTAGTAGCCTCAGGGGAGCCGAGCAGTACTTC. The entire variable domain, with the rest obtained from reference TRBV19 and TRBJ2-7, is as follows: DGGITQSPKYLFRKEGQNVTLSCEQNLNHDAMYWYRQDPGQGLRLIYYSQIVNDFQKGDIAEGYSVSREKKESFPLTVTSAQKNPTAFYLCASSSLRGAEQYFGPGTRLTVT.

The rearrangement joins TRBV2 to TRBJ2-5; 12 bases fit TRBD2. With V trimmed by 10 bases and J by 4 bases, 10 bases remained unmatched. This CDR3 is 15 amino acids long. Germline V CDR1 and CDR2: SNHLY, FYNNEI. The chain's CDR3 is CATKGLAGGPETQYF. The DNA for the CDR3 is TGTGCCACAAAAGGGCTAGCGGGAGGGCCAGAGACCCAGTACTTC. Full variable domain (remainder filled in from reference TRBV2 and TRBJ2-5): EPEVTQTPSHQVTQMGQEVILRCVPISNHLYFYWYRQILGQKVEFLVSFYNNEISEKSEIFDDQFSVERPDGSNFTLKIRSTKLEDSAMYFCATKGLAGGPETQYFGPGTRLLVL.

This clone was seen only a few times. The chain links TRBV6-5 to TRBJ1-2, with D unclear. V was cut by 7 bases and J by 8 bases, with 23 bases left in between. The germline V gene has CDR1 MNHEY and CDR2 SVGAGI. The CDR3 has 15 residues. CDR3 in DNA: TGTGCCAGCAAACACGACGGATCCCTAAGAGGGGGCTACACCTTC. Translating gives CASKHDGSLRGGYTF.

The chain links TRBV13 to TRBJ2-3; 7 nucleotides align to TRBD2. Germline CDR1 reads PRHDT; CDR2 reads FYEKMQ (reference sequence). This CDR3 region has 17 residues. Germline trimming cut 5 bases from V and 2 bases from J; bases unmatched to any gene: 13. CDR3 in amino acids: CASSSSYRDYSTDTQYF. CDR3 coding DNA: TGTGCCAGCAGCAGCTCCTACCGGGACTACTCCACAGATACGCAGTATTTT.

The J gene is TRBJ1-2, the V gene TRBV2; TRBD1 agrees at 8 bases. V lost 6 bases, J lost 4 bases, and 7 bases stayed unmatched. This CDR3 is built from 14 residues. Germline CDR1 reads SNHLY; CDR2 reads FYNNEI. CDR3 coding DNA: TGTGCCAGCAGGTCCCGGGACAGGATCTATGGCTACACCTTC. Translation: CASRSRDRIYGYTF.

The CDR3 is CASTAGLAENTGELFF. In DNA, the CDR3 is TGTGCCAGCACCGCGGGACTAGCAGAGAACACCGGGGAGCTGTTTTTT. V usage is TRBV7-9 and J usage is TRBJ2-2; 9 bases align to TRBD2. There are 16 residues in the CDR3. From germline, CDR1 is SEHNR and CDR2 FQNEAQ (reference sequence). V gave up 7 bases and J gave up 1 base; unmatched junction bases: 7. The full variable domain, rest sourced from reference TRBV7-9 and TRBJ2-2, is DTGVSQNPRHKITKRGQNVTFRCDPISEHNRLYWYRQTLGQGPEFLTYFQNEAQLEKSRLLSDRFSAERPKGSFSTLEIQRTEQGDSAMYLCASTAGLAENTGELFFGEGSRLTVL.

A single count supports this clone. The chain joins TRBV7-2 to TRBJ2-7, with D tentatively TRBD1 (5 bases). The CDR3 spans 15 residues. The V gene's germline CDR1 is SGHTA and CDR2 FQGNSA. V lost 1 base and J 0 bases, leaving 10 bases between the germline ends. The CDR3 nucleotides read TGTGCCAGCAGCTTAGTAGCAGGGCCCTCCTACGAGCAGTACTTC. Amino acid sequence: CASSLVAGPSYEQYF.

The V call is TRBV5-4, the J call TRBJ2-3; 9 bases map to TRBD2. The CDR3 runs to 17 residues. The V and J ends lost 1 base and 0 bases, in that order; junction bases with no gene match: 6. Germline V gene data show CDR1 as SGHNT and CDR2 as YYREEE (reference sequence). CDR3 amino acids: CASSLMTSGGSTDTQYF. The CDR3 coding sequence is TGTGCCAGCAGCTTGATGACTAGCGGAGGTAGCACAGATACGCAGTATTTT.

V is TRBV11-3 and J is TRBJ2-1; TRBD2 agrees at 7 bases. Germline V gives CDR1 SGHNT, CDR2 YENEEA. After removal of 3 bases from V and 6 bases from J, the junction contained 14 bases not matched to a gene. The CDR3 covers 17 residues. The CDR3 DNA follows: TGTGCCAGCAGCTTTGTTAGGACGAGCGGGACCATCAATGAGCAGTTCTTC. This encodes CASSFVRTSGTINEQFF.

The chain uses TRBV7-3 and TRBJ2-5; 13 positions agree with TRBD2. The V gene end was trimmed by 5 bases and the J gene end by 4 bases; junction bases not matched to a gene: 10. There are 17 residues in the CDR3. CDR1 and CDR2 (germline): SGHTA, FQGTGA. CDR3 loop: CASSPGLAGASLETQYF. The CDR3 DNA follows: TGTGCCAGCAGCCCCGGACTAGCGGGAGCTTCCCTAGAGACCCAGTACTTC. The full variable domain, its missing parts supplied by reference TRBV7-3 and TRBJ2-5, is GAGVSQTPSNKVTEKGKYVELRCDPISGHTALYWYRQSLGQGPEFLIYFQGTGAADDSGLPNDRFFAVRPEGSVSTLKIQRTERGDSAVYLCASSPGLAGASLETQYFGPGTRLLVL.

This chain uses TRBV28 with TRBJ2-3, with D possibly being TRBD2 (5 bases). V was clipped by 2 bases and J by 2 bases, with 11 bases between them. The germline V gene encodes CDR1 MDHEN and CDR2 SYDVKM. The CDR3 covers 15 residues. CDR3 DNA sequence: TGTGCCAGCAGTTTAACCGGGATCAACACAGATACGCAGTATTTT. Amino acids: CASSLTGINTDTQYF.

The V gene is TRBV19, the J gene TRBJ1-5, with D possibly TRBD1 on 5 matching bases. V was trimmed by 6 bases and J by 1 base, leaving 16 bases between them. The CDR3 is made up of 16 amino acids. Germline V gene data show CDR1 as LNHDA and CDR2 as SQIVND (reference sequence). The CDR3: CASSPWGGESNQPQHF. DNA for the CDR3: TGTGCCAGTAGCCCTTGGGGGGGAGAAAGCAATCAGCCCCAGCATTTT.

The chain is built from TRBV10-3 and TRBJ1-4; TRBD1 is a possible D gene (6 bases). CDR3 length equals 14 residues. Germline CDR1 reads ENHRY; CDR2 reads SYGVKD. V dropped 6 bases and J dropped 7 bases, with 15 bases sitting between them. For the CDR3, the DNA is TGTGCCATCAGGTCAGGGGTAATGACTGAAAAACTGTTTTTT. Translated: CAIRSGVMTEKLFF.

The V gene is TRBV12-5, the J gene TRBJ1-5, with D perhaps matching TRBD1 (5 bases). Between the trimmed V and J ends, which lost 0 bases and 0 bases, there was a span of 12 bases. CDR3 length: 17 residues. In germline, CDR1 is LGHNT, CDR2 FRNRAP. CDR3 in amino acids: CASGLVRSTDSNQPQHF. Written as DNA, the CDR3 is TGTGCTAGTGGTTTGGTAAGGTCGACAGATAGCAATCAGCCCCAGCATTTT.

This CDR3 reads CASRPGGREQFF. Written as DNA, the CDR3 is TGTGCCAGCAGGCCCGGAGGACGGGAGCAGTTCTTC. This chain connects TRBV6-6 to TRBJ2-1, with D maybe TRBD2 (5 bases). The V end lost 6 bases, the J end lost 10 bases, and 13 bases lay between the germline ends. The CDR3 extends over 12 amino acids. Germline CDR1 reads MNHNY; CDR2 reads SVGAGI (reference sequence).

This clone occurred once. The genes are TRBV3-1 (or the pseudogene TRBV3-2) and TRBJ1-6; TRBD1 aligns across 7 bases. After removal of 3 bases from V and 10 bases from J, the junction contained 9 bases not matched to a gene. The CDR3 runs to 15 residues. The germline V gene has CDR1 LGHDT and CDR2 YNNKEL (reference sequence). CDR3 region: CASSHGTQGQSPLHF. CDR3 nucleotides: TGTGCCAGCAGCCATGGAACTCAGGGACAGTCACCCCTCCACTTT.

This chain links TRBV3-1 (or the pseudogene TRBV3-2) with TRBJ2-7, with D perhaps TRBD1 (5 bases). This CDR3 is 16 amino acids long. Germline V gene data show CDR1 as LGHDT and CDR2 as YNNKEL (reference sequence). V lost 1 base, J lost 0 bases, and 13 bases lay in between. CDR3 nucleotides: TGTGCCAGCAGCCAAGTGGGTGACAGAGGCTCCTACGAGCAGTACTTC. Its protein product is CASSQVGDRGSYEQYF.

CDR3 coding DNA: TGCGCCAGCAGCACGACAGGGGGCGGCTATGGCTACACCTTC. It yields the protein CASSTTGGGYGYTF. V gene TRBV5-1 combines with J gene TRBJ1-2; 10 bases map to TRBD1. CDR3 length: 14 residues. CDR1 and CDR2 from the germline V gene are SGHRS and YFSETQ. Trimming cost V 4 bases and J 4 bases; bases outside gene matches: 4.

This clone was detected once. The chain uses TRBV4-3 and TRBJ2-5, with 14 bases lining up with TRBD2. The CDR3 runs to 19 residues. The V and J ends lost 1 base and 2 bases, in that order; junction bases with no gene match: 9. In germline, CDR1 is LGHNA, CDR2 YSLEER. The CDR3 here is CASSQVQGLAGEIQETQYF. The DNA of the CDR3 is TGCGCCAGCAGCCAAGTACAGGGACTAGCGGGGGAGATACAAGAGACCCAGTACTTC.

The V and J genes are TRBV4-2 and TRBJ1-1; no firm D call. The CDR3 consists of 15 residues. With 1 base removed from V and 1 base from J, the gap between germline ends came to 10 bases. CDR1 is LGHNA, CDR2 YNFKEQ, per germline. CDR3 sequence (DNA): TGTGCCAGCAGCCAAGCTGCTGACTGGAACACTGAAGCTTTCTTT. Its protein is CASSQAADWNTEAFF.

This chain joins TRBV11-3 and TRBJ2-1, with 14 bases aligning to TRBD2. Trimming cost V 0 bases and J 8 bases; bases outside gene matches: 18. The CDR3 extends over 21 amino acids. From germline, CDR1 is SGHNT and CDR2 YENEEA. The CDR3: CASSLEWWGGTSGRKLDEQFF. The CDR3, as DNA: TGTGCCAGCAGCTTAGAATGGTGGGGTGGGACTAGCGGGAGAAAGCTCGATGAGCAGTTCTTC.

The chain couples TRBV7-8 to TRBJ2-1; TRBD2 matches 9 bases. CDR3 length: 15 amino acids. The ends lost 3 bases at V and 7 bases at J; junction bases unmatched: 7. CDR1 and CDR2 (germline): SGHVS, FQNEAQ. For the CDR3, the DNA is TGTGCCAGCAGCTTGACCCTAGCGGGATTTAATGAGCAGTTCTTC. Translation: CASSLTLAGFNEQFF.

The V call is TRBV9, the J call TRBJ1-2, with no clear D. The V end was cut by 1 base, the J end by 3 bases, with 7 bases between. The CDR3 is made up of 13 amino acids. Germline values: CDR1 SGDLS, CDR2 YYNGEE. CDR3 in amino acids: CASSVQAYYGYTF. CDR3 bases: TGTGCCAGCAGCGTACAGGCATACTATGGCTACACCTTC.

The chain carries TRBV7-2 and TRBJ1-2; D possibly corresponds to TRBD1 (6 bases). The CDR3 consists of 14 residues. Germline V CDR1 and CDR2: SGHTA, FQGNSA. The V end lost 4 bases, the J end lost 5 bases, and 14 bases lay between the germline ends. The CDR3 reads CASSSRGPGYGYTF. CDR3 coding DNA: TGTGCCAGCAGCTCCAGGGGCCCTGGGTATGGCTACACCTTC. Filled out from reference TRBV7-2 and TRBJ1-2, the complete variable domain reads GAGVSQSPSNKVTEKGKDVELRCDPISGHTALYWYRQSLGQGLEFLIYFQGNSAPDKSGLPSDRFSAERTGGSVSTLTIQRTQQEDSAVYLCASSSRGPGYGYTFGSGTRLTVV.